These 31 T cell receptor beta chains came from one sample sequenced in a study of blood T cell repertoires in COVID-19. Here immunoSEQ multiplex PCR was the method, and the copy in TCRdb shows in-frame clones only, minus some. This sample has some 350,000 clones, with over 75% found just once. The sample taken for sequencing was PBMCs or T cells enriched from blood (not recorded which). Receptors were obtained from a woman aged 25 to 39 who had recovered from COVID-19.

This chain joins TRBV28 and TRBJ2-3; 8 nucleotides line up with TRBD2. With 7 bases clipped from V and 4 bases from J, the junction kept 4 bases outside the gene matches. CDR1 and CDR2 from the germline V gene are MDHEN and SYDVKM. There are 13 residues in the CDR3. CDR3 amino acids: CASTGGPPDTQYF. In DNA, the CDR3 is TGTGCCAGCACGGGAGGGCCCCCAGATACGCAGTATTTT.

This rearrangement joins TRBV11-2 to TRBJ2-1; D is unresolved. CDR3 length: 15 residues. CDR1 and CDR2 from the germline V gene are SGHAT and FQNNGV. V lost 0 bases to trimming and J lost 2 bases, with 8 bases between them. The CDR3 region is CASSLEPRPYNEQFF. CDR3 DNA: TGTGCCAGCAGCTTAGAACCTAGACCCTACAATGAGCAGTTCTTC.

J is TRBJ2-5 and V is TRBV5-4; D gene uncertain. Trimming took 4 bases from V and 5 from J, leaving 9 bases between them. The length of the CDR3 is 12 residues. Per the germline V gene, CDR1 is SGHNT and CDR2 is YYREEE (reference sequence). The CDR3 here is CASSVGAETQYF. CDR3 nucleotide sequence: TGTGCCAGCAGCGTGGGTGCGGAGACCCAGTACTTC.

The chain uses TRBV18 and TRBJ2-2; 11 positions match TRBD2. This CDR3 has 15 residues. V shed 6 bases and J 4 bases; nucleotides not matched to a gene: 4. Germline values: CDR1 KGHSH, CDR2 LQKENI. The CDR3 DNA is TGTGCCAGCTCCCTAGCGGGAGGATTCACCGGGGAGCTGTTTTTT. Amino acid sequence: CASSLAGGFTGELFF.

The chain employs TRBV2 and TRBJ1-2; 7 bases line up with TRBD1. Germline-derived CDR1 and CDR2 are SNHLY and FYNNEI. V shed 7 bases and J 8 bases; nucleotides not matched to a gene: 16. The CDR3 runs to 15 residues. CDR3 region: CASTVALQGPRGYTF. CDR3 DNA sequence: TGTGCCAGCACAGTTGCCCTACAGGGGCCGCGCGGCTACACCTTC.

The genes are TRBV18 and TRBJ1-3; perhaps TRBD1 as D (5 bases). V lost 2 bases and J lost 2, with 13 bases in between. Germline lookup yields CDR1 KGHSH and CDR2 LQKENI. CDR3 size: 16 residues. Written as DNA, the CDR3 is TGTGCCAGCTCACCAGGGTTTGGCAGGGCTGGAAACACCATATATTTT. Translation gives CASSPGFGRAGNTIYF.

The rearrangement uses TRBV3-1 (or the pseudogene TRBV3-2) and TRBJ1-3, with a tentative D call TRBD1 (6 bases). The CDR3 totals 17 residues. CDR1 LGHDT and CDR2 YNNKEL come from the germline V gene (reference sequence). Between the trimmed V and J ends, which lost 1 base and 0 bases, there was a span of 13 bases. The CDR3 loop is CASSQVTGPYSGNTIYF. CDR3 DNA sequence: TGTGCCAGCAGCCAAGTCACAGGGCCCTACTCTGGAAACACCATATATTTT.

CDR3: CASSLLAGPDTQYF. The DNA of the CDR3 is TGTGCCAGCAGCCTTCTAGCGGGCCCAGATACGCAGTATTTT. The chain is built from TRBV5-6 and TRBJ2-3, with TRBD2 matching over 8 bases. The CDR3 loop spans 14 amino acids. Germline loops: CDR1 SGHDT, CDR2 YYEEEE. Unmatched junction bases numbered 5, after V lost 4 bases and J lost 4 bases.

This clone was seen once. V is TRBV27 and J is TRBJ2-3, with 9 bases fitting TRBD2. This CDR3 contains 19 residues. Unmatched junction bases numbered 15, after V lost 5 bases and J lost 0 bases. From germline, CDR1 is MNHEY and CDR2 SMNVEV (reference sequence). The CDR3 loop reads CASSSQRGDPRLSTDTQYF. The CDR3 DNA reads TGTGCCAGCAGTAGCCAGCGGGGGGACCCTCGCTTAAGCACAGATACGCAGTATTTT.

The chain recombines TRBV19 with TRBJ2-2; 12 positions agree with TRBD2. V lost 2 bases to trimming and J lost 7 bases; unmatched junction nucleotides: 5. The germline gives CDR1 LNHDA, CDR2 SQIVND (reference sequence). The CDR3 consists of 16 residues. The CDR3 coding sequence is TGTGCCAGTAGTATACGACTAGCGGGAGTATACGGGGAGCTGTTTTTT. Residues: CASSIRLAGVYGELFF.

This chain connects TRBV12-3 or TRBV12-4 to TRBJ2-1; perhaps TRBD1 as D (5 bases). V lost 5 bases to trimming and J lost 7 bases, with 9 bases between them. The length of the CDR3 is 12 residues. The CDR3 DNA sequence: TGTGCCAGCAGTCCGACAGAAAATGAGCAGTTCTTC. As protein: CASSPTENEQFF.

V is TRBV6-5 and J is TRBJ1-6, with 7 bases aligning to TRBD1. This CDR3 is 12 amino acids long. Germline V gives CDR1 MNHEY, CDR2 SVGAGI. J gave up 9 bases and V 8 bases, and 4 bases lay outside the gene matches. The CDR3 nucleotides read TGTGCCAGCGGGACAGCGGCTTCACCCCTCCACTTT. Its protein product is CASGTAASPLHF.

V and J are TRBV13 and TRBJ1-1; 9 nucleotides align to TRBD1. CDR3 length: 16 residues. The germline V gene encodes CDR1 PRHDT and CDR2 FYEKMQ (reference sequence). Trimming removed 5 bases from V and 0 bases from J; junction bases left unmatched: 7. The CDR3 coding sequence is TGTGCCAGCAGCGCCCGGGACAGGGTAATGAACACTGAAGCTTTCTTT. Translated, it gives CASSARDRVMNTEAFF.

The chain links TRBV9 to TRBJ1-1; D is unclear. Trimming shortened V by 0 bases and J by 0 bases, and 3 bases separated the two germline ends. From germline, CDR1 is SGDLS and CDR2 YYNGEE. The CDR3 is 13 residues long. The CDR3 protein is CASSVAVNTEAFF. The CDR3 DNA sequence: TGTGCCAGCAGCGTAGCAGTGAACACTGAAGCTTTCTTT.

The CDR3 DNA is TGTGCCAGCTCACCCTTCGGACAGGGGGGGAATGAGCAGTTCTTC. The encoded protein is CASSPFGQGGNEQFF. The chain uses TRBV18 and TRBJ2-1, with 10 bases matching TRBD1. Trimming removed 3 bases from V and 7 bases from J; junction bases left unmatched: 6. CDR1 and CDR2 from the germline V gene are KGHSH and LQKENI. The CDR3 runs to 15 residues.

The chain links TRBV5-1 to TRBJ2-7; D is unclear. CDR1 is SGHRS, CDR2 YFSETQ, per germline. This CDR3 contains 15 residues. V was cut by 0 bases and J by 0 bases, with 10 bases left in between. In DNA form, the CDR3 reads TGCGCCAGCAGCTTGGGACTGACGAGCTCCTACGAGCAGTACTTC. Translated: CASSLGLTSSYEQYF.

This clone was counted only a few times. The genes are TRBV6-5 and TRBJ1-1, with D unresolved. The CDR3 loop spans 14 amino acids. Germline V gives CDR1 MNHEY, CDR2 SVGAGI. The germline V and J ends were trimmed by 7 bases and 1 base, with 13 bases remaining between them. CDR3 nucleotides: TGTGCCAGCACCTTCGAACGCAGGAACACTGAAGCTTTCTTT. Its protein product is CASTFERRNTEAFF.

The genes are TRBV3-1 (or the pseudogene TRBV3-2) and TRBJ2-2; a weak D match, TRBD1 (6 bases). This CDR3 spans 14 amino acids. Trimming pared 3 bases from V and 6 bases from J, leaving 11 bases between. Germline V gives CDR1 LGHDT, CDR2 YNNKEL (reference sequence). The CDR3 loop reads CASSHWGLAGELFF. CDR3 DNA: TGTGCCAGCAGCCACTGGGGGCTAGCCGGGGAGCTGTTTTTT.

This rearrangement joins TRBV28 to TRBJ1-2; the D gene is possibly TRBD1 (6 bases). This CDR3 has 16 residues. Trimming removed 5 bases from V and 5 bases from J, with 21 bases in between. Germline CDR1 MDHEN, CDR2 SYDVKM. CDR3 region: CASSLSGTTRSYGYTF. The CDR3 DNA sequence: TGTGCCAGCAGTCTTTCCGGGACAACCAGGAGTTATGGCTACACCTTC.

This clone was seen only once. The rearrangement links TRBV10-3 to TRBJ2-1; tentatively, D is TRBD2 (5 bases). The V end was cut by 3 bases, the J end by 8 bases, with 11 bases between. The CDR3 has 13 amino acids. Germline V CDR1 and CDR2: ENHRY, SYGVKD. The CDR3, as DNA: TGTGCCATCAGTGACGGGGTACGCGATGAGCAGTTCTTC. It yields the protein CAISDGVRDEQFF.

About this clone itself: Other DNA sequences of this sample code for an identical CDR3. This chain uses TRBV28 with TRBJ2-7; 8 positions agree with TRBD1. Germline CDR1 and CDR2: MDHEN and SYDVKM. The length of the CDR3 is 15 residues. V lost 2 bases to trimming and J lost 0 bases; unmatched junction nucleotides: 3. CDR3 protein: CASSLPGTGSYEQYF. The CDR3 bases are TGTGCCAGCAGTTTACCCGGGACAGGCTCCTACGAGCAGTACTTC.

The genes are TRBV19 and TRBJ2-3; D unclear. The V end was cut by 1 base, the J end by 2 bases, with 10 bases between. The CDR3 contains 15 residues. The V gene's germline CDR1 is LNHDA and CDR2 SQIVND (reference sequence). CDR3 in amino acids: CASSIATGPTDTQYF. CDR3 DNA sequence: TGTGCCAGTAGTATAGCGACTGGCCCCACAGATACGCAGTATTTT.

V is TRBV12-3 or TRBV12-4 and J is TRBJ2-1, with TRBD2 matching over 11 bases. Trimming took 10 bases from V and 8 from J; bases not matched to a gene: 7. The CDR3 totals 13 residues. The CDR3 is CATLAGGMDEQFF. The DNA of the CDR3 is TGTGCCACCTTAGCGGGAGGGATGGATGAGCAGTTCTTC.

The sample holds a few counts of this clone. This sequence joins TRBV6-2 or TRBV6-3 and TRBJ2-1; 12 bases agree with TRBD2. Germline V gene lookup returns CDR1 MNHEY and CDR2 SVGEGT. The CDR3 extends over 14 amino acids. The trim removed 5 bases at V and 6 bases at J, leaving 2 bases unmatched. The DNA of the CDR3 is TGTGCCAGCAGTGGGGGACTAGCGGGCAATGAGCAGTTCTTC. Protein: CASSGGLAGNEQFF.

The chain carries TRBV12-3 or TRBV12-4 and TRBJ1-2; D remains unclear. The CDR3 loop spans 13 amino acids. The V end lost 1 base, the J end lost 9 bases, and 12 bases lay between the germline ends. CDR3 nucleotide sequence: TGTGCCAGCAGTTTAGGACCGAGAGGTAGCTACACCTTC. This sequence encodes CASSLGPRGSYTF.

The genes are TRBV2 and TRBJ1-2; TRBD1 matches 10 bases. The J segment lost 4 bases and the V segment lost 4 bases, leaving 3 bases of the junction unmatched. Germline loops: CDR1 SNHLY, CDR2 FYNNEI. The CDR3 is made up of 14 amino acids. The CDR3 nucleotides read TGTGCCAGCAGTGGGACAGGGGGGCCCTATGGCTACACCTTC. It is translated as CASSGTGGPYGYTF.

In this sample, this clone turned up once. CDR3 DNA sequence: TGTGCCAGCAAGGAGGAGAGTGCTTACAATGAGCAGTTCTTC. Translating it yields CASKEESAYNEQFF. V usage is TRBV27 and J usage is TRBJ2-1; maybe TRBD2 (5 bases). The CDR3 sequence is 14 residues long. V shed 7 bases and J shed 4 bases, with 14 bases lying between them. Per germline, CDR1 MNHEY and CDR2 SMNVEV (reference sequence).

The V call is TRBV13, the J call TRBJ1-6; weak D call: TRBD1 (5 bases). The V and J ends lost 4 bases and 6 bases respectively, with 16 bases between them. This CDR3 is built from 16 residues. In germline, CDR1 is PRHDT, CDR2 FYEKMQ (reference sequence). The chain's CDR3 is CASSYEEGRVNSPLHF. In DNA, the CDR3 is TGTGCCAGCAGCTATGAGGAGGGACGGGTTAATTCACCCCTCCACTTT.

The chain has TRBV9 and TRBJ2-7; the D gene is possibly TRBD1 (5 bases). With 3 bases removed from V and 4 bases from J, the gap between germline ends came to 5 bases. The CDR3 sequence is 11 residues long. CDR1 and CDR2 (germline): SGDLS, YYNGEE. The CDR3 region is CASSEGYEQYF. CDR3 coding DNA: TGTGCCAGCAGCGAGGGGTACGAGCAGTACTTC.

V usage is TRBV19 and J usage is TRBJ2-1, with 9 bases identical to TRBD1. J lost 4 bases, V lost 1 base, and 5 bases had no gene match. The CDR3 runs to 16 residues. The V gene's germline CDR1 is LNHDA and CDR2 SQIVND (reference sequence). This CDR3 reads CASSIARDREYNEQFF. The CDR3 bases are TGTGCCAGTAGTATAGCCCGGGACAGGGAATACAATGAGCAGTTCTTC.

This rearrangement joins TRBV19 to TRBJ2-3, with D uncertain. Germline lookup yields CDR1 LNHDA and CDR2 SQIVND (reference sequence). This CDR3 is 14 amino acids long. Trimming removed 9 bases from V and 0 bases from J, with 13 bases in between. This chain's CDR3 is CASSGILSTDTQYF. CDR3 coding DNA: TGTGCCAGCTCGGGTATCCTCAGCACAGATACGCAGTATTTT.